A single sample is the source of the 3 T cell receptor beta chains below, sequenced in a study of blood T cell repertoires in COVID-19. TCRdb keeps only in-frame clones here, not all; method: immunoSEQ multiplex PCR. The table shows some 25,000 clones, with 90% occurring only once. The sample was peripheral blood. All receptors derive from a human donor in a cohort sampled during active COVID-19.

V usage is TRBV3-1 (or the pseudogene TRBV3-2) and J usage is TRBJ2-7; TRBD1 agrees at 9 bases. Trimming at V came to 4 bases and at J to 3 bases, leaving 4 bases not matched to a gene. CDR1 is LGHDT and CDR2 is YNNKEL in the germline V gene (reference sequence). The CDR3 contains 14 residues. This CDR3 reads CASSRGTGIYEQYF. In nucleotides, the CDR3 is TGTGCCAGCAGCCGGGGGACAGGGATCTACGAGCAGTACTTC.

The rearrangement links TRBV7-2 to TRBJ2-1, with unresolved D. Trimming left V 8 bases short and J 5 bases short, with 16 bases between. The V gene's germline CDR1 is SGHTA and CDR2 FQGNSA. The CDR3 loop spans 14 amino acids. CDR3 sequence (DNA): TGTGCCAGCGGTTTTTACGGAGTTAACAATGAGCAGTTCTTC. This gives the protein CASGFYGVNNEQFF.

The chain joins TRBV6-5 to TRBJ1-4; TRBD1 aligns across 7 bases. The CDR3 is 14 amino acids. Germline CDR1 reads MNHEY; CDR2 reads SVGAGI. With V trimmed by 6 bases and J by 4 bases, 5 bases remained unmatched. CDR3 residues: CASRKGQINEKLFF. The CDR3 coding sequence is TGTGCCAGCAGGAAGGGACAGATTAATGAAAAACTGTTTTTT.